The clone carrying this TCR beta chain was seen at least ten times. The antigen is unknown. These data come from a study of CD8 T cells in ankylosing spondylitis. Overall study results and limits: The study identified a TCR beta motif of several highly homologous variants that appeared characteristic of ankylosing spondylitis blood.

Molecular-barcoded quantitative 5'-RACE produced these TCR beta libraries. TCRdb reprocessed the 5' RACE reads with MiXCR, giving one entry per CDR3 protein. The sample includes a few hundred thousand distinct CDR3 sequences, roughly 25% of them seen just once. The CDR3 is made up of 15 amino acids. The germline V and J ends were trimmed by 6 bases and 3 bases, with 14 bases remaining between them. Germline-derived CDR1 and CDR2 are MNHEY and SMNVEV (reference sequence). This clonotype was sampled from a male donor with ankylosing spondylitis or in good health (not recorded which). The specimen was blood, either unsorted or a sorted T cell fraction (not recorded which). The V call is TRBV27, the J call TRBJ2-2; D gene unclear. CDR3 DNA: TGTGCCAGCAGCTCACGGGTTTGGGACACCGGGGAGCTGTTTTTT. It translates to CASSSRVWDTGELFF.